This entry is about one T cell receptor (beta chain). Its antigen is unknown. The CDR3 spans 11 residues. The V end lost 7 bases, the J end lost 2 bases, and 5 bases lay between the germline ends. Germline V gives CDR1 MNHEY, CDR2 SMNVEV (reference sequence). No infections or other immune events were documented during collection. This record belongs to a study of identifying expanded T cells in peripheral blood. Regarding the study as a whole: Variance in clone template counts between roughly two-week samples significantly increased with total template count across all healthy donors.

The table came from immunoSEQ multiplex PCR; TCRdb's copy has only in-frame clones and leaves some out. The repertoire holds under 110,000 clones, with roughly nine tenths as singletons. The specimen was blood. The clonotype comes from a person aged 18 to 75 in good health. The chain is built from TRBV27 and TRBJ1-1; D gene uncertain. The CDR3 loop is CASIRNTEAFF. In nucleotides, the CDR3 is TGTGCCAGCATCCGTAACACTGAAGCTTTCTTT.